This T cell receptor (beta chain) was sequenced during a study of PD-1 blockade in classical Hodgkin lymphoma. V shed 4 bases and J shed 4 bases, with 7 bases lying between them. Per germline, CDR1 SGHNT and CDR2 YENEEA. The CDR3 has 12 amino acids. Notes on the study in general: Complete responders' baseline diversity resembled that of newly diagnosed patients.

In regard to this clone: The antigen is not known.

Method: immunoSEQ multiplex PCR; TCRdb's copy keeps in-frame clones and lacks some. Here the sample spans about 4,600 clones, about 61% being singletons. Time point here: cycle 4 day 1 (C4D1), after 6 weeks of nivolumab. Exposure to brentuximab vedotin varied, and each patient had relapsed following autologous stem cell transplantation. Complete response, partial response or progressive disease made up the best responses. Material: peripheral blood mononuclear cells (PBMCs), obtained before the fourth cycle of nivolumab. The rearrangement joins TRBV11-3 to TRBJ2-5; the D is unclear. The TCR sequence derives from a human donor with classical Hodgkin lymphoma. CDR3 region: CASSSFGETQYF. CDR3 DNA: TGTGCCAGCAGCTCCTTTGGAGAGACCCAGTACTTC.